This TCR beta chain was sequenced during a study of T cell responses to AZD1222 COVID-19 vaccine (dated by TCRdb to 2020 to 2023). About the study as a whole: TCR sequencing covered 230 or so trial participants: some 210 given two doses of AZD1222 and approximately 26 given two doses of MenACWY control vaccine. Trial participants were enrolled into age subgroups of 18-55, 56-69 and 70-plus years, which contained about 150, 27 and 61 TCR-sequenced participants, respectively. Here is what the overall study found, with its caveats: Conclusions about previously exposed vaccinees were limited because only six AZD1222 recipients were SARS-CoV-2 seropositive at baseline. The whole spike protein was spanned by vaccine-associated CD4 TCRs, and dominant responses were seen in regions 160-218 and 743-854. Because no day 14 peak-response samples were available, repertoires were characterized only after the peak T cell response. In the small 56-69-year group, the increase in depth fell short of significance, most likely because of low power. After two AZD1222 doses, spike-specific TCR breadth and depth were significantly higher than at day 0 and than in MenACWY recipients. Participants were mostly white British and included more females than males, and it was suggested by the authors that clonal diversity may have been underestimated. Epitopes outside the regions mutated in the B.1.351 and B.1.1.7 variants were reportedly recognized by nearly half of the unique spike-specific TCRs.

In regard to this clone: Its antigen is currently not known. No qualities accompany the bases; no much larger clone lies one base away.

What the time point label conveys for this sample: about 28 days (+/-7) after the second vaccine dose. AZD1222 recipients given second doses at about 4 weeks or at about 12 weeks were pooled, since spike-specific TCR depth and breadth were not found to differ between the two schedules. Vaccinee samples were obtained from the UK trials COV001 and COV002, which included a single-blind randomized controlled phase 2/3 trial of AZD1222 (ChAdOx1 nCoV-19) in healthy adults. For TCRbeta chain sequencing, PBMC samples from trial participants were taken at day 0 and at day 28 after the second dose. The V end gives up 5 bases and the J end 15 bases, leaving 11 bases in the junction not matched to a gene. The germline V gene gives CDR1 as SGHAT and CDR2 as FQNNGV. The CDR3 holds 12 amino acids from the cysteine to the phenylalanine. The DNA shown is the 36-base CDR3, in frame from base 1. The CDR3 regions of human TCRbeta chains were analyzed by immunosequencing. As for how the authors treated the data: TCRs in the repertoires were matched against a reference library of SARS-CoV-2-specific TCRs that had been generated with the MIRA antigen-specificity platform. Breadth meant the fraction of unique TCRs that were SARS-CoV-2-associated, whereas depth meant the fraction of total T cells that were SARS-CoV-2-associated. Each spike-specific TCR was assigned to its reactive spike region and to a CD4 or CD8 class using the MIRA data. Log10-transformed breadth and depth values were compared by one-way ANOVA with Sidak's multiple comparisons tests. This immuneACCESS table, as held by TCRdb, lists in-frame sequences with V and J called but not all clones. Of the missing ones, under half trace to an unresolved V gene in checked studies; the others have no known cause. That table is the source of V, J and clone size, and D and trimming were worked out from the DNA. The sample profile shows 90,000 to 100,000 clones; 85% of them were found once. The ten largest clones capture roughly 4.5% of the sample.

The specimen was peripheral blood, collected 28 days after the second AZD1222 dose. The V gene is TRBV11-2 and the J gene is TRBJ2-3, with 7 bases matching TRBD1. The receptor was derived from an adult who received the AZD1222 COVID-19 vaccine. The CDR3 sequence is CASSRNRDSQYF. The DNA reads TGTGCCAGCAGCAGAAACCGGGACAGCCAATATTTT.